The 30 T cell receptor beta chains reported below all come from one sample, sequenced in a study of T-cell memory formation after mild COVID-19. TCRdb ran MiXCR on the 5' RACE reads and lists one entry per CDR3 protein. The table records just over 300,000 distinct CDR3 sequences, around 19% of them present only once. Material for sequencing was PBMCs or a T cell subset sorted from them (not recorded which). All receptors derive from a man between 18 and 29 years old who had mild COVID-19 (a few samples of this study predate the infection). Cell type and time point are not known.

The V gene is TRBV3-1, the J gene TRBJ2-5, with D tentatively TRBD1 or TRBD2 (5 bases each). The V gene's germline CDR1 is LGHDT and CDR2 YNNKEL (reference sequence). V was pared by 6 bases and J by 4 bases, with 27 bases between. This CDR3 is built from 18 residues. The CDR3 DNA reads as TGTGCCAGCAGTTCTCGACCCGGGACGTTATTCTTGGGAGAGACCCAGTACTTC. Residues: CASSSRPGTLFLGETQYF.

This chain connects TRBV7-2 to TRBJ1-3; D ambiguous. Germline V gene lookup returns CDR1 SGHTA and CDR2 FQGNSA. The length of the CDR3 is 13 residues. The V and J ends lost 8 bases and 3 bases respectively, with 11 bases between them. CDR3 coding DNA: TGTGCCAGCCTGCCGTTTATTGGAAACACCATATATTTT. Its translation is CASLPFIGNTIYF. Filled out from reference TRBV7-2 and TRBJ1-3, the complete variable domain reads GAGVSQSPSNKVTEKGKDVELRCDPISGHTALYWYRQSLGQGLEFLIYFQGNSAPDKSGLPSDRFSAERTGGSVSTLTIQRTQQEDSAVYLCASLPFIGNTIYFGEGSWLTVV.

This clonotype has more than one count but fewer than ten. V and J are TRBV7-2 and TRBJ1-2, with TRBD1 as a possible D gene (5 bases). The V gene lost 1 base and the J gene lost 4 bases, with 13 bases spanning the gap. This CDR3 region has 15 residues. Germline V gives CDR1 SGHTA, CDR2 FQGNSA. CDR3 loop: CASSLEGHLGYGYTF. The CDR3 DNA sequence: TGTGCCAGCAGCTTAGAAGGACATTTAGGCTATGGCTACACCTTC.

The chain employs TRBV11-2 and TRBJ2-2; D is unclear. V dropped 6 bases and J dropped 5 bases, with 16 bases sitting between them. This CDR3 spans 15 amino acids. Germline V gives CDR1 SGHAT, CDR2 FQNNGV. CDR3 protein: CASRLSPGGTGELFF. The CDR3 nucleotides are TGTGCCAGCAGGTTATCCCCGGGTGGGACCGGGGAGCTGTTTTTT.

This clonotype was counted ten times or more. This rearrangement joins TRBV12-3 or TRBV12-4 to TRBJ1-1; unclear D gene. The CDR3 sequence is 14 residues long. The ends were cut back, 2 bases at V and 4 bases at J, with 11 bases in the middle. The CDR3 spells CASSLYPGTTEAFF. The CDR3 bases are TGTGCCAGCAGTTTATACCCAGGTACCACTGAAGCTTTCTTT.

The chain is built from TRBV25-1 and TRBJ1-5, with a tentative D call TRBD1 (6 bases). V lost 7 bases and J 4 bases, leaving 14 bases between the germline ends. From germline, CDR1 is MGHDK and CDR2 SYGVNS. This CDR3 spans 14 amino acids. The CDR3 region is CASMGQGRNQPQHF. The CDR3 DNA is TGTGCCAGCATGGGGCAGGGGCGGAATCAGCCCCAGCATTTT.

This clonotype was detected a few times. The rearrangement uses TRBV11-2 and TRBJ1-1; D ambiguous. The CDR3 totals 13 residues. Germline CDR1 reads SGHAT; CDR2 reads FQNNGV. V shed 4 bases and J shed 3 bases, with 9 bases lying between them. The CDR3 is CASSSRVDTEAFF. CDR3 sequence (DNA): TGTGCCAGCAGCTCACGGGTAGACACTGAAGCTTTCTTT.

This sequence joins TRBV6-2 or TRBV6-3 and TRBJ1-1, with TRBD1 matching over 10 bases. This CDR3 contains 16 residues. The junction had 9 bases not matched to a gene; V was cut back by 5 bases and J by 3 bases. CDR1 is MNHEY, CDR2 SVGEGT, per germline. This CDR3 reads CASSDVGTGEDTEAFF. The CDR3 DNA is TGTGCCAGCAGTGACGTCGGGACAGGGGAGGACACTGAAGCTTTCTTT.

This clonotype was picked up a small number of times. The chain joins TRBV7-9 to TRBJ1-1; possible D gene TRBD1, 5 bases. This CDR3 region has 14 residues. Trimming cost V 5 bases and J 1 base, with 11 bases left between them. The germline V gene encodes CDR1 SEHNR and CDR2 FQNEAQ (reference sequence). CDR3 in DNA: TGTGCCAGCAGCGATACGGACAAGAACACTGAAGCTTTCTTT. This translates into CASSDTDKNTEAFF.

The table lists this clonotype with many counts. DNA for the CDR3: TGTGCCAGCAGCGTGAGCGGGGACACAGATACGCAGTATTTT. Protein product: CASSVSGDTDTQYF. This chain links TRBV7-2 with TRBJ2-3; 7 nucleotides line up with TRBD2. The CDR3 is made up of 14 amino acids. The ends lost 5 bases at V and 2 bases at J; junction bases unmatched: 4. Germline V gives CDR1 SGHTA, CDR2 FQGNSA.

As DNA, the CDR3 is TGTGCCAGCAGTGGGGACACTGTTAACTATGGCTACACCTTC. It is translated as CASSGDTVNYGYTF. The J gene is TRBJ1-2, the V gene TRBV2, with D perhaps TRBD1 (6 bases). The CDR3 length is 14 residues. Trimming took off 4 bases at V and 1 base at J, with 10 bases between the two ends. CDR1 and CDR2 from the germline V gene are SNHLY and FYNNEI.

The sample holds a few counts of this clonotype. V and J are TRBV7-8 and TRBJ1-1; D gene ambiguous. This CDR3 region has 15 residues. Germline assignment: CDR1 SGHVS and CDR2 FQNEAQ. Trimming removed 5 bases from V and 2 bases from J, with 15 bases in between. This chain's CDR3 is CASSPGRVDNTEAFF. Here the CDR3 DNA reads TGTGCCAGCAGCCCCGGGCGGGTGGACAACACTGAAGCTTTCTTT. The variable domain in full, completed from reference TRBV7-8 and TRBJ1-1, reads GAGVSQSPRYKVAKRGQDVALRCDPISGHVSLFWYQQALGQGPEFLTYFQNEAQLDKSGLPSDRFFAERPEGSVSTLKIQRTQQEDSAVYLCASSPGRVDNTEAFFGQGTRLTVV.

Note on this clonotype: One junction end disagrees with the germline gene, perhaps due to a read error. V gene TRBV14 combines with J gene TRBJ1-2; TRBD1 might be the D (5 bases). The CDR3 is 15 residues long. Germline values: CDR1 SGHDN, CDR2 FVKESK. The CDR3 coding sequence is TGTGCCAGCAGACAAGATTGGCAGGGCTATCTTGGCTACACCTTC. Translating it yields CASRQDWQGYLGYTF.

V usage is TRBV14 and J usage is TRBJ2-2; D uncertain. Germline-derived CDR1 and CDR2 are SGHDN and FVKESK. The CDR3 has 14 residues. V dropped 2 bases and J dropped 6 bases, with 10 bases sitting between them. In DNA, the CDR3 is TGTGCCAGCAGCCAACGTGCCCCATCCGGGGAGCTGTTTTTT. Amino acid sequence: CASSQRAPSGELFF.

The chain recombines TRBV4-3 with TRBJ2-7; 9 positions agree with TRBD1. The ends lost 1 base at V and 1 base at J; junction bases unmatched: 5. Looked up from germline, CDR1 is LGHNA and CDR2 is YSLEER. The CDR3 has 16 amino acids. CDR3 nucleotides: TGCGCCAGCAGCCAAGTCCACAGGGGGCGGTCCTACGAGCAGTACTTC. This translates into CASSQVHRGRSYEQYF.

The CDR3 spells CASSPPSGGDTQYF. CDR3 nucleotides: TGTGCCAGCTCACCGCCTAGCGGGGGAGATACGCAGTATTTT. The chain is built from TRBV18 and TRBJ2-3; 10 nucleotides line up with TRBD2. The CDR3 loop spans 14 amino acids. V gave up 3 bases and J gave up 5 bases; unmatched junction bases: 2. The germline CDR1 and CDR2 sequences are KGHSH and LQKENI.

The V call is TRBV2, the J call TRBJ2-7; D perhaps matches TRBD2 (6 bases). CDR1 SNHLY and CDR2 FYNNEI come from the germline V gene. The CDR3 is 13 residues long. V lost 7 bases to trimming and J lost 6 bases, with 16 bases between them. CDR3 bases: TGTGCCAGCAAACCCGGGGAGGTTGGCGAGCAGTACTTC. It specifies CASKPGEVGEQYF.

This clonotype was found a few times. The chain recombines TRBV13 with TRBJ2-7, with a weak D call TRBD2 (5 bases). There are 17 residues in the CDR3. Germline CDR1 PRHDT, CDR2 FYEKMQ (reference sequence). V lost 8 bases and J lost 2, with 25 bases in between. The CDR3 DNA sequence: TGTGCCAGCGGGCCCGGGGTTCAGTCTTCATCGACCTACGAGCAGTACTTC. Encoded protein: CASGPGVQSSSTYEQYF.

The chain uses TRBV5-6 and TRBJ1-2; 10 nucleotides agree with TRBD1. The J segment lost 6 bases and the V segment lost 7 bases, leaving 15 bases of the junction unmatched. CDR1 is SGHDT, CDR2 YYEEEE, per germline. The CDR3 is 16 residues long. CDR3 DNA sequence: TGTGCCAGCGGCGACAGGGGGCGTAGGGTGTCGGATGGCTACACCTTC. It translates to CASGDRGRRVSDGYTF.

This clonotype has a handful of counts. The chain employs TRBV5-1 and TRBJ2-5; TRBD2 matches at 9 bases. The V gene's germline CDR1 is SGHRS and CDR2 YFSETQ. This CDR3 comprises 15 residues. V dropped 1 base and J dropped 2; count of bases not matched to a gene: 3. For the CDR3, the DNA is TGCGCCAGCAGCTTGATTCTAGCGGGACAAGAGACCCAGTACTTC. Its translation is CASSLILAGQETQYF.

The J gene is TRBJ2-4, the V gene TRBV24-1; tentatively, D is TRBD1 (5 bases). There are 12 residues in the CDR3. Germline CDR1 KGHDR, CDR2 SFDVKD. With 7 bases removed from V and 7 bases from J, the gap between germline ends came to 10 bases. CDR3 sequence reads: CATSREGNIQYF. The CDR3 nucleotides are TGTGCCACCAGCAGGGAAGGGAACATTCAGTACTTC.

This clonotype was recorded at least ten times. This chain links TRBV6-5 with TRBJ2-6, with D possibly being TRBD1 or TRBD2 (6 bases each). The CDR3 consists of 18 residues. Germline V CDR1 and CDR2: MNHEY, SVGAGI. V lost 6 bases and J 0 bases, leaving 18 bases between the germline ends. The CDR3 loop reads CASRNRPGAISGANVLTF. CDR3 bases: TGTGCCAGCAGGAACAGGCCGGGGGCTATCTCTGGGGCCAACGTCCTGACTTTC.

The table lists this clonotype with a few counts. The chain has TRBV9 and TRBJ2-3; possibly TRBD1 for D (5 bases). V was trimmed by 0 bases and J by 1 base, leaving 9 bases between them. Germline V gene sequence: CDR1 SGDLS, CDR2 YYNGEE. This CDR3 contains 15 residues. The CDR3 nucleotides read TGTGCCAGCAGCGTAGAAGGGGCGCGCACAGATACGCAGTATTTT. This sequence encodes CASSVEGARTDTQYF.

This clonotype was found many times. The chain has TRBV7-2 and TRBJ2-2; D gene uncertain. Germline lookup yields CDR1 SGHTA and CDR2 FQGNSA. V was shortened by 3 bases and J by 6 bases, with 17 bases between the two germline ends. There are 16 residues in the CDR3. The CDR3 here is CASSFLFPGSAGELFF. CDR3 nucleotides: TGTGCCAGCAGCTTTTTGTTCCCAGGTTCGGCCGGGGAGCTGTTTTTT.

V usage is TRBV24-1 and J usage is TRBJ1-4; D gene uncertain. V lost 12 bases, J lost 1 base, and 11 bases lay in between. This CDR3 is built from 13 residues. CDR1 and CDR2 (germline): KGHDR, SFDVKD. CDR3 loop: CARQLGTNEKLFF. CDR3 sequence (DNA): TGTGCCCGCCAGTTGGGAACTAATGAAAAACTGTTTTTT.

The V gene is TRBV5-6, the J gene TRBJ2-1; D is perhaps TRBD1 or TRBD2 (5 bases each). CDR3 length: 16 residues. Between the trimmed V and J ends, which lost 4 bases and 5 bases, there was a span of 19 bases. In germline, CDR1 is SGHDT, CDR2 YYEEEE. CDR3 coding DNA: TGTGCCAGCAGCCTGGCGGCCCTCCGGGGCCACAATGAGCAGTTCTTC. This sequence encodes CASSLAALRGHNEQFF.

The chain combines TRBV20-1 with TRBJ2-5; D ambiguous. This CDR3 contains 11 residues. Trimming took off 5 bases at V and 7 bases at J, with 11 bases between the two ends. Germline V gene sequence: CDR1 DFQATT, CDR2 SNEGSKA (reference sequence). As DNA, the CDR3 is TGCAGTGCTCCCCTGGTTGGGACCCAGTACTTC. Its translation: CSAPLVGTQYF.

The chain recombines TRBV5-5 with TRBJ2-7; D ambiguous. Between the trimmed V and J ends, which lost 5 bases and 0 bases, there was a span of 21 bases. This CDR3 spans 17 amino acids. Germline CDR1 and CDR2: SGHKS and YYEKEE (reference sequence). The CDR3, as DNA: TGTGCCAGCAGTCCACCTCTTGGGCCGAAGAGCTCCTACGAGCAGTACTTC. Translating it yields CASSPPLGPKSSYEQYF.

V usage is TRBV23-1 and J usage is TRBJ1-2; D is undetermined. TRBV23-1 is reported as an ORF; its role is uncertain. The CDR3 totals 16 residues. The germline V and J ends were trimmed by 3 bases and 2 bases, with 16 bases remaining between them. The CDR3 here is CASSQFPGYGNYGYTF. CDR3 bases: TGCGCCAGCAGTCAGTTTCCCGGCTACGGCAACTATGGCTACACCTTC.

In this sample, this clonotype turned up a few times. For the CDR3, the DNA is TGCGCCAGCAGCTCCAGGACTAGTTCTGAGACCCAGTACTTC. The encoded protein is CASSSRTSSETQYF. The chain recombines TRBV5-1 with TRBJ2-5; 7 bases agree with TRBD2. In germline, CDR1 is SGHRS, CDR2 YFSETQ. This CDR3 spans 14 amino acids. After removal of 3 bases from V and 5 bases from J, the junction contained 7 bases not matched to a gene.